Below, 12 T cell receptor beta chains from the same sample are listed, as sequenced in a study of blood T cell repertoires in COVID-19 (dated by TCRdb to the early 2020s). Receptor amplification or capture employed the immunoSEQ multiplex PCR assay. TCRdb re-hosts the immuneACCESS table, in-frame sequences only. Its copies lack some clones; in the studies checked, an unresolved V gene accounts for under half of them, and the cause for the rest is not known. This sample holds approximately 300,000 clones; roughly 90% were observed only once. The ten largest clones represent 2% to 3% of the sample. Material: PBMCs or T cells enriched from blood (not recorded which). The source of these receptors is a man aged 55 to 70 who had recovered from COVID-19.

The chain combines TRBV5-4 with TRBJ2-1, with 8 nucleotides matching TRBD1. CDR1 SGHNT and CDR2 YYREEE come from the germline V gene (reference sequence). V lost 5 bases to trimming and J lost 3 bases; unmatched junction nucleotides: 7. The CDR3 length is 15 residues. The CDR3 DNA sequence: TGTGCCAGCAGTCAACAGGGGGGTCGCTACAATGAGCAGTTCTTC. Its translation: CASSQQGGRYNEQFF.

J is TRBJ2-7 and V is TRBV7-8, with 9 bases identical to TRBD1. In germline, CDR1 is SGHVS, CDR2 FQNEAQ. This CDR3 has 15 amino acids. V shed 6 bases, J shed 1 base, and the junction held 7 bases outside the gene matches. Written as DNA, the CDR3 is TGTGCCAGCAGTCCCGGGACAGGGAGTTCCTACGAGCAGTACTTC. Translation gives CASSPGTGSSYEQYF. The entire variable domain, with the rest obtained from reference TRBV7-8 and TRBJ2-7, is as follows: GAGVSQSPRYKVAKRGQDVALRCDPISGHVSLFWYQQALGQGPEFLTYFQNEAQLDKSGLPSDRFFAERPEGSVSTLKIQRTQQEDSAVYLCASSPGTGSSYEQYFGPGTRLTVT.

The chain recombines TRBV4-3 with TRBJ2-3; no reliable D call. The length of the CDR3 is 14 residues. V was trimmed by 5 bases and J by 1 base, leaving 10 bases between them. In germline, CDR1 is LGHNA, CDR2 YSLEER. CDR3: CASSDQSRTDTQYF. The DNA for the CDR3 is TGCGCCAGCAGCGATCAGTCCCGCACAGATACGCAGTATTTT.

The J gene is TRBJ2-1, the V gene TRBV7-6; D is uncertain. Germline assignment: CDR1 SGHVS and CDR2 FNYEAQ. This CDR3 comprises 16 residues. Deletions cut 0 bases from V and 2 bases from J, with 11 bases between. CDR3 in amino acids: CASSLAPTSTYNEQFF. For the CDR3, the DNA is TGTGCCAGCAGCTTAGCGCCTACTTCCACCTACAATGAGCAGTTCTTC. Using reference TRBV7-6 and TRBJ2-1 for the parts outside the CDR3, the full variable domain is GAGVSQSPRYKVTKRGQDVALRCDPISGHVSLYWYRQALGQGPEFLTYFNYEAQQDKSGLPNDRFSAERPEGSISTLTIQRTEQRDSAMYRCASSLAPTSTYNEQFFGPGTRLTVL.

This clone was observed a single time. The J gene is TRBJ2-7, the V gene TRBV5-1, with 14 bases matching TRBD2. With 0 bases clipped from V and 5 bases from J, the junction kept 4 bases outside the gene matches. The CDR3 has 16 residues. Germline assignment: CDR1 SGHRS and CDR2 YFSETQ. The CDR3: CASSLGLAGGWNEQYF. CDR3 DNA: TGCGCCAGCAGCTTGGGACTAGCGGGAGGGTGGAACGAGCAGTACTTC.

This clone was counted a single time. The chain is built from TRBV7-9 and TRBJ2-7, with 7 nucleotides matching TRBD1. Trimming cost V 5 bases and J 4 bases; bases outside gene matches: 8. This CDR3 has 14 residues. From germline, CDR1 is SEHNR and CDR2 FQNEAQ (reference sequence). The CDR3 sequence is CASSPSGQPYEQYF. The CDR3 nucleotides read TGTGCCAGCAGCCCCTCGGGACAGCCATACGAGCAGTACTTC. Variable domain in full (rest from reference TRBV7-9 and TRBJ2-7): DTGVSQNPRHKITKRGQNVTFRCDPISEHNRLYWYRQTLGQGPEFLTYFQNEAQLEKSRLLSDRFSAERPKGSFSTLEIQRTEQGDSAMYLCASSPSGQPYEQYFGPGTRLTVT.

J is TRBJ2-7 and V is TRBV7-8; no firm D call. The germline V gene has CDR1 SGHVS and CDR2 FQNEAQ. Trimming took off 4 bases at V and 2 bases at J, with 3 bases between the two ends. There are 11 residues in the CDR3. CDR3 loop: CASSSTYEQYF. The CDR3 nucleotides read TGTGCCAGCAGCTCAACCTACGAGCAGTACTTC. Full variable domain (missing parts from reference TRBV7-8 and TRBJ2-7): GAGVSQSPRYKVAKRGQDVALRCDPISGHVSLFWYQQALGQGPEFLTYFQNEAQLDKSGLPSDRFFAERPEGSVSTLKIQRTQQEDSAVYLCASSSTYEQYFGPGTRLTVT.

This chain uses TRBV30 with TRBJ1-1, with D perhaps TRBD1 (5 bases). Germline loops: CDR1 GTSNPN, CDR2 SVGIG (reference sequence). The CDR3 spans 15 residues. Trimming took 3 bases from V and 4 from J, leaving 18 bases between them. CDR3 in DNA: TGTGCCTGGAGGCCTGGGGGGAACCTAGCCACTGAAGCTTTCTTT. Encoded protein: CAWRPGGNLATEAFF.

This rearrangement joins TRBV4-2 to TRBJ2-7; no definite D call. The CDR3 has 13 residues. V lost 2 bases and J lost 4, with 9 bases in between. Germline-derived CDR1 and CDR2 are LGHNA and YNFKEQ. The DNA of the CDR3 is TGTGCCAGCAGCCAAAACCCCAGGTACGAGCAGTACTTC. It yields the protein CASSQNPRYEQYF.

V gene TRBV5-1 combines with J gene TRBJ1-6, with a weak D call TRBD1 (5 bases). The CDR3 totals 13 residues. The ends were cut back, 0 bases at V and 10 bases at J, with 8 bases in the middle. Germline CDR1 reads SGHRS; CDR2 reads YFSETQ. This CDR3 is CASSLGDSSPLHF. The CDR3 nucleotides read TGCGCCAGCAGCTTGGGCGACAGCTCACCCCTCCACTTT.

The chain uses TRBV27 and TRBJ1-4, with 8 positions matching TRBD1. CDR1 MNHEY and CDR2 SMNVEV come from the germline V gene (reference sequence). The CDR3 length is 14 residues. The V and J ends lost 7 bases and 5 bases, in that order; junction bases with no gene match: 6. In DNA form, the CDR3 reads TGTGCCAGCAATGACAGGGGAGAGAATGAAAAACTGTTTTTT. The encoded protein is CASNDRGENEKLFF.

V and J are TRBV27 and TRBJ1-2, with D hard to call. V shed 0 bases and J shed 5 bases, with 13 bases lying between them. CDR1 MNHEY and CDR2 SMNVEV come from the germline V gene (reference sequence). This CDR3 is 15 amino acids long. The CDR3 reads CASSLSNTGYYGYTF. The CDR3 nucleotides read TGTGCCAGCAGTTTATCGAACACCGGGTATTATGGCTACACCTTC.